This record covers a single T cell receptor (beta chain). This sample was taken from a study of OX40 agonist ivuxolimab in advanced cancers. Looking at the study overall: While on treatment, patients had intravenous ivuxolimab at 0.01 to 10 mg/kg every 2 weeks.

Trimming removed 7 bases from V and 4 bases from J; junction bases left unmatched: 5. The CDR3 length is 15 residues. The V gene's germline CDR1 is SNHLY and CDR2 FYNNEI. Data came from immunoSEQ multiplex PCR; TCRdb stores just in-frame clones and leaves some out. Of about 20,000 clones listed, 90% to 95% were seen once; the top ten hold nearly 60%. Peripheral blood came from all dose cohorts at three timepoints. The source is an adult with an advanced solid tumor such as melanoma, head and neck, liver or kidney cancer. The source was CD4+ or CD8+ T cells sorted from blood, collected in a trial of the OX40 agonist ivuxolimab. The gene calls are TRBV2 and TRBJ2-1, with TRBD2 identical over 12 bases. For the CDR3, the DNA is TGTGCCAGCACTAGACTAGCGGGGGAATACAATGAGCAGTTCTTC. It yields the protein CASTRLAGEYNEQFF.